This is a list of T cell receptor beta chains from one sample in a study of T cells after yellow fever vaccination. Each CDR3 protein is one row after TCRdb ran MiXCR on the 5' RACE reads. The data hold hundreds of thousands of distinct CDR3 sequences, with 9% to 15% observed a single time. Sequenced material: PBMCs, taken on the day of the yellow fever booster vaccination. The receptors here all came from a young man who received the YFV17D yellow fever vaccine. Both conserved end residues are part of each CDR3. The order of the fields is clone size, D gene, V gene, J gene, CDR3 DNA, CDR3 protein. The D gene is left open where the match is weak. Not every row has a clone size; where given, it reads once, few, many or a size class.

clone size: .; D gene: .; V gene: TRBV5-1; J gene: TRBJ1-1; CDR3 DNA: TGCGCCAGCAGCTTGGACAACATGAACACTGAAGCTTTCTTT; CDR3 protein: CASSLDNMNTEAFF
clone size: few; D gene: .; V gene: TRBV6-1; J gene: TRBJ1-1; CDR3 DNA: TGTGCCAGCAGCCCTCGAACAGGTTCAACGGCAGCTTTCTTT; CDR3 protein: CASSPRTGSTAAFF
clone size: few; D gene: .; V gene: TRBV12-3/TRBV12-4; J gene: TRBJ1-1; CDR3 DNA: TGTGCCAGCAGTTGGTCTGGGACGGTGGGCGAAGCTTTCTTT; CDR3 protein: CASSWSGTVGEAFF
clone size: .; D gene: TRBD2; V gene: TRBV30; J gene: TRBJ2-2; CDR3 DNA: TGTGCCTGGAATGCGGGAGATTCCACCGGGGAGCTGTTTTTT; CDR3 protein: CAWNAGDSTGELFF
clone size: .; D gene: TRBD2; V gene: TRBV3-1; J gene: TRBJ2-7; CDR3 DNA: TGTGCCAGCACCCAAGAGTTGAGACTAGCGGGAGGGGGCTACGAGCAGTACTTC; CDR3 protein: CASTQELRLAGGGYEQYF
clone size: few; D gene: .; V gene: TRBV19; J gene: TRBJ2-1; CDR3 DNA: TGTGCCAGTAGCTCAGCTGGGTTCTATGAGCAGTTCTTC; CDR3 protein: CASSSAGFYEQFF
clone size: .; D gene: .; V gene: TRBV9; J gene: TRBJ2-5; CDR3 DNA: TGTGCCAGCAGCGTAGACGGGCTCCTGGGCCAAGAGACCCAGTACTTC; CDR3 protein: CASSVDGLLGQETQYF
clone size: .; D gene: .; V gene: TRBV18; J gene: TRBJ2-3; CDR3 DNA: TGTGCCAGCTCACCACCGGTGACTAGCACAGATACGCAGTATTTT; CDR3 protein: CASSPPVTSTDTQYF
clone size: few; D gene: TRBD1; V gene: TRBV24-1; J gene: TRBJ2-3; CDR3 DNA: TGTGCCACCAGTGCGGGACAGAGCACAGATACGCAGTATTTT; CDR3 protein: CATSAGQSTDTQYF
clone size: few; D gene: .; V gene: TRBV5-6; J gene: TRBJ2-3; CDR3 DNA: TGTGCCAGCATCCAAGCCCCAAACACAGATACGCAGTATTTT; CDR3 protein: CASIQAPNTDTQYF
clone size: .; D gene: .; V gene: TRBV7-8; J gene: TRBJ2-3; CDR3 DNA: TGTGCCAGCAGTTCCCCTCTGTATACGCAGTATTTT; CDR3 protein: CASSSPLYTQYF
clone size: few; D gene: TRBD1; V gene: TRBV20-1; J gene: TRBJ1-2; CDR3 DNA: TGCAGTGCTAGAGATAAGTTCGAACAGGGGGCCTCTGGCTACACCTTC; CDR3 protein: CSARDKFEQGASGYTF
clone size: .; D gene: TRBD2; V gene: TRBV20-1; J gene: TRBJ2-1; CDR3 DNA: TGCAGTGCTAGAGTGGAGCGGGAGGGCCGGGATGAGCAGTTCTTC; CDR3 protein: CSARVEREGRDEQFF
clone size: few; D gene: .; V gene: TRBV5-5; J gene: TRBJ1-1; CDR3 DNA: TGTGCCAGCAGACCCCTCCGGGGGCCAGGGACTTTCTTT; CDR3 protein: CASRPLRGPGTFF
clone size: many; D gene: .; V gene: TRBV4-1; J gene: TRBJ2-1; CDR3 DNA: TGCGCCAGCAGCCAAGAGGCCAGACCCAATGAGCAGTTCTTC; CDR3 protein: CASSQEARPNEQFF
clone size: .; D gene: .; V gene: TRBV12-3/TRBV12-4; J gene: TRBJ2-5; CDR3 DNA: TGTGCCAGCCGGGGAAAGGGAGAGACCCAGTACTTC; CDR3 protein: CASRGKGETQYF